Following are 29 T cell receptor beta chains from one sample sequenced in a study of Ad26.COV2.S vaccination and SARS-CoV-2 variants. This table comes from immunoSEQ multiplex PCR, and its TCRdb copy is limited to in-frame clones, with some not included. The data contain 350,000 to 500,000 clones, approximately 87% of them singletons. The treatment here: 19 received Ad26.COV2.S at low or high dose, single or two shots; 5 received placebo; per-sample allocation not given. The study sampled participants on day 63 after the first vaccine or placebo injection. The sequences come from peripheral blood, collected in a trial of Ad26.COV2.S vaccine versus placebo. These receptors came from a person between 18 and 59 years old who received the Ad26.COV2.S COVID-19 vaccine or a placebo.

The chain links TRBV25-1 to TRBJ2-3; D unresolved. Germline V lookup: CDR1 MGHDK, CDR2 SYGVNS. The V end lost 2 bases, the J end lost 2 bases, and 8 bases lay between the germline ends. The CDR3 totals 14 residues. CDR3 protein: CASSEGSITDTQYF. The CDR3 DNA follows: TGTGCCAGCAGTGAAGGGTCCATCACAGATACGCAGTATTTT.

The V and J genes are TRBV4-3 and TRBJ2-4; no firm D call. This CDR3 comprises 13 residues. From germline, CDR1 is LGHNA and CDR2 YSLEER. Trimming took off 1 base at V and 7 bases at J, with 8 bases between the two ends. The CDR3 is CASSQVGNNIQYF. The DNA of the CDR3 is TGCGCCAGCAGCCAAGTAGGGAACAACATTCAGTACTTC.

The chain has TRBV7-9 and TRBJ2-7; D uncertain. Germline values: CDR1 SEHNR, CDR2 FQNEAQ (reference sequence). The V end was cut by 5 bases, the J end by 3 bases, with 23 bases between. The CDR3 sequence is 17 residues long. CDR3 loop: CASSPRPQGPQSYEQYF. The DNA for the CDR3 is TGTGCCAGCAGCCCCCGGCCACAAGGCCCCCAGAGCTACGAGCAGTACTTC. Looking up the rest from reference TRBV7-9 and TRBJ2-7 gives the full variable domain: DTGVSQNPRHKITKRGQNVTFRCDPISEHNRLYWYRQTLGQGPEFLTYFQNEAQLEKSRLLSDRFSAERPKGSFSTLEIQRTEQGDSAMYLCASSPRPQGPQSYEQYFGPGTRLTVT.

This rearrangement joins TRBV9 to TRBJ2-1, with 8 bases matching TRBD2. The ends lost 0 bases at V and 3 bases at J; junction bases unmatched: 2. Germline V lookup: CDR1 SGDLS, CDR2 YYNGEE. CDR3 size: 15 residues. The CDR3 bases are TGTGCCAGCAGCGTAGTGGCGGGGGGCTACAATGAGCAGTTCTTC. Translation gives CASSVVAGGYNEQFF.

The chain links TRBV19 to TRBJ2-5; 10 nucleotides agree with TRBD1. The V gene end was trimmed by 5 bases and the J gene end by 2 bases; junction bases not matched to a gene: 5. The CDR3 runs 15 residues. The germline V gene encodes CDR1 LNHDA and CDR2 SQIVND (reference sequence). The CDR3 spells CASSPGTGAQETQYF. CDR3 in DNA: TGTGCCAGTAGTCCCGGGACAGGGGCTCAAGAGACCCAGTACTTC.

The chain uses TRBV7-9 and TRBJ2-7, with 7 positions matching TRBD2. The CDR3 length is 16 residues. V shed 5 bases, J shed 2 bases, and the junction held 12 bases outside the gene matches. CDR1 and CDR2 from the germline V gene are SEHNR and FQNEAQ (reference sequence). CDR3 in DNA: TGTGCCAGCAGCCCACCTGGGGGGGGGATCGCCTACGAGCAGTACTTC. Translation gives CASSPPGGGIAYEQYF.

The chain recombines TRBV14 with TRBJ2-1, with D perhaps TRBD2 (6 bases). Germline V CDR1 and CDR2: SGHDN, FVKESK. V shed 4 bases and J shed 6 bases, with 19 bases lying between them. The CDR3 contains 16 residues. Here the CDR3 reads CASSLRLGGNFNEQFF. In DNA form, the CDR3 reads TGTGCCAGCAGCCTTCGACTAGGCGGGAATTTCAATGAGCAGTTCTTC.

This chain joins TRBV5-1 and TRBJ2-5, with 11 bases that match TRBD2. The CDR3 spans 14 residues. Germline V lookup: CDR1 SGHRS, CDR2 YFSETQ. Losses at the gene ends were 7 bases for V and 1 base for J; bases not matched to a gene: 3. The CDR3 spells CASGGTSGQETQYF. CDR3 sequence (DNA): TGCGCCAGCGGGGGGACTAGCGGCCAAGAGACCCAGTACTTC.

The CDR3 reads CATSRGVDKSYTF. The CDR3 nucleotides are TGTGCCACCAGCAGAGGAGTTGACAAATCCTACACCTTC. The J gene is TRBJ1-2, the V gene TRBV15; D ambiguous. The CDR3 consists of 13 residues. The germline gives CDR1 LNHNV, CDR2 YYDKDF (reference sequence). Trimming removed 1 base at V and 10 bases at J, with 13 bases between.

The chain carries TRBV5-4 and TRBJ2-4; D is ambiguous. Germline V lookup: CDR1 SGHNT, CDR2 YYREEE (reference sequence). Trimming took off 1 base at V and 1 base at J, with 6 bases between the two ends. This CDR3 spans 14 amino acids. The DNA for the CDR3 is TGTGCCAGCAGCTTGTGGACCGCCAAAAACATTCAGTACTTC. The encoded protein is CASSLWTAKNIQYF.

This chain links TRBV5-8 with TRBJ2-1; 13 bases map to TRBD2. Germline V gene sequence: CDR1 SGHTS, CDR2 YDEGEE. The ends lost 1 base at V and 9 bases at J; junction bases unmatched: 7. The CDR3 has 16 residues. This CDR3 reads CASSLSPWTSGGEQFF. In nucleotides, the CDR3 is TGTGCCAGCAGCTTGTCCCCCTGGACTAGCGGGGGTGAGCAGTTCTTC.

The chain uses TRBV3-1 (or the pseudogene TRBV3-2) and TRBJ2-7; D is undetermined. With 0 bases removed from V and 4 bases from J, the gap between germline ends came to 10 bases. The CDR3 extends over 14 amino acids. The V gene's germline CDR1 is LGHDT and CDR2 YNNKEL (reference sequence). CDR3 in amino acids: CASSQELITYEQYF. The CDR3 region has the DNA TGTGCCAGCAGCCAAGAGTTGATCACTTACGAGCAGTACTTC.

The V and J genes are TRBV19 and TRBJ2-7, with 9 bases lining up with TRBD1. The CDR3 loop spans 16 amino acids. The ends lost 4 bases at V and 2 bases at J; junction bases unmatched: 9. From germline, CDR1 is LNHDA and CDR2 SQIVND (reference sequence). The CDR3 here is CASSRRQGVVTYEQYF. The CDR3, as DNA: TGTGCCAGTAGTAGAAGACAGGGGGTCGTCACCTACGAGCAGTACTTC.

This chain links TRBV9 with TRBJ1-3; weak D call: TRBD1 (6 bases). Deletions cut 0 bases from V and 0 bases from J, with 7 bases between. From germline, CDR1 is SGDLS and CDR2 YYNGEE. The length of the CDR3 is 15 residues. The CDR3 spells CASSVARGSGNTIYF. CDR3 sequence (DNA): TGTGCCAGCAGCGTAGCCAGGGGCTCTGGAAACACCATATATTTT. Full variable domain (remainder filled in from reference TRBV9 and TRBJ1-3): DSGVTQTPKHLITATGQRVTLRCSPRSGDLSVYWYQQSLDQGLQFLIQYYNGEERAKGNILERFSAQQFPDLHSELNLSSLELGDSALYFCASSVARGSGNTIYFGEGSWLTVV.

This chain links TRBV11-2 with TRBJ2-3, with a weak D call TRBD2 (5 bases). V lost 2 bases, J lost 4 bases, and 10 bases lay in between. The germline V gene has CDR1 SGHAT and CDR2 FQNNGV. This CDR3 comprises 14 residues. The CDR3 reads CASSLRLAADTQYF. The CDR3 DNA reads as TGTGCCAGCAGCTTAAGGCTAGCTGCAGATACGCAGTATTTT.

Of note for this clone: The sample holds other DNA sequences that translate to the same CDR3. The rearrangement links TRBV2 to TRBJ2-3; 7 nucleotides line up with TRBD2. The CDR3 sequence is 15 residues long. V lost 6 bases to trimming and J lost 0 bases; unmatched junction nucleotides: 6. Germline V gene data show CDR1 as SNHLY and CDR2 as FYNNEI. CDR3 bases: TGTGCCAGCAGCGAGGGACTACCCAGCACAGATACGCAGTATTTT. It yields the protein CASSEGLPSTDTQYF.

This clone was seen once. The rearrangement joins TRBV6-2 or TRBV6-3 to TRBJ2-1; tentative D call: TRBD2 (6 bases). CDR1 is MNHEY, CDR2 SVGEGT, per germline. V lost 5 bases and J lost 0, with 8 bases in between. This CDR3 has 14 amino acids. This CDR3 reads CASSPTSSYNEQFF. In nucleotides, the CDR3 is TGTGCCAGCAGTCCGACTAGCTCCTACAATGAGCAGTTCTTC.

The CDR3 reads CASRQGASNTGELFF. CDR3 sequence (DNA): TGCGCCAGCAGACAGGGGGCATCCAACACCGGGGAGCTGTTTTTT. V and J are TRBV5-1 and TRBJ2-2; 9 bases are a match to TRBD1. The CDR3 loop spans 15 amino acids. V lost 5 bases to trimming and J lost 2 bases; unmatched junction nucleotides: 4. The V gene's germline CDR1 is SGHRS and CDR2 YFSETQ.

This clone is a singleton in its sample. CDR3 DNA: TGTGCCAGCTTGGAGCGGGGGGAATATACGCAGTATTTT. Residues: CASLERGEYTQYF. The V call is TRBV2, the J call TRBJ2-3; 9 bases align to TRBD2. CDR1 SNHLY and CDR2 FYNNEI come from the germline V gene. This CDR3 is 13 amino acids long. The ends lost 8 bases at V and 7 bases at J; junction bases unmatched: 7.

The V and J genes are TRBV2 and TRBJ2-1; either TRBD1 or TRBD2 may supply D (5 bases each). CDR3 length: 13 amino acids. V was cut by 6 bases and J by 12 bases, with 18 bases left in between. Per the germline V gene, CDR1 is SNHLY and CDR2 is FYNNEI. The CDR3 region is CASSPRGGRGQFF. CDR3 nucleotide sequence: TGTGCCAGCAGCCCCCGTGGGGGTCGGGGGCAGTTCTTC. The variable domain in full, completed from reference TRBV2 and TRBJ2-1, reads EPEVTQTPSHQVTQMGQEVILRCVPISNHLYFYWYRQILGQKVEFLVSFYNNEISEKSEIFDDQFSVERPDGSNFTLKIRSTKLEDSAMYFCASSPRGGRGQFFGPGTRLTVL.

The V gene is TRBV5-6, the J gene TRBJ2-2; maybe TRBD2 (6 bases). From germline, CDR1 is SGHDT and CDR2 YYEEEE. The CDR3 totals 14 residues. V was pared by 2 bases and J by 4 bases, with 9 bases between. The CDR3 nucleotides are TGTGCCAGCAGCTTCCAGGGAGGCACCGGGGAGCTGTTTTTT. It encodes CASSFQGGTGELFF. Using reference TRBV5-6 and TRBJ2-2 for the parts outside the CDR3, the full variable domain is DAGVTQSPTHLIKTRGQQVTLRCSPKSGHDTVSWYQQALGQGPQFIFQYYEEEERQRGNFPDRFSGHQFPNYSSELNVNALLLGDSALYLCASSFQGGTGELFFGEGSRLTVL.

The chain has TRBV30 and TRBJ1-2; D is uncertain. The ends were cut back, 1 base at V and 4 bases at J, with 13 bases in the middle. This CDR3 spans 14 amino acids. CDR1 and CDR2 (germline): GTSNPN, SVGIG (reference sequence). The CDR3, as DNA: TGTGCCTGGAGTGCGAAGGTGGTTTCCTATGGCTACACCTTC. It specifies CAWSAKVVSYGYTF. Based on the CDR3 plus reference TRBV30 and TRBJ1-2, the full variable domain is SQTIHQWPATLVQPVGSPLSLECTVEGTSNPNLYWYRQAAGRGLQLLFYSVGIGQISSEVPQNLSASRPQDRQFILSSKKLLLSDSGFYLCAWSAKVVSYGYTFGSGTRLTVV.

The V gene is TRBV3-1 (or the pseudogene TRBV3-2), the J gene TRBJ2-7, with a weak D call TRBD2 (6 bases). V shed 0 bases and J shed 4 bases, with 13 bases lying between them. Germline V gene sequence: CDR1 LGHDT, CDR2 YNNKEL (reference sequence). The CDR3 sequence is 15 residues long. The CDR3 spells CASSQELAAGYEQYF. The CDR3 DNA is TGTGCCAGCAGCCAAGAATTGGCAGCGGGTTACGAGCAGTACTTC.

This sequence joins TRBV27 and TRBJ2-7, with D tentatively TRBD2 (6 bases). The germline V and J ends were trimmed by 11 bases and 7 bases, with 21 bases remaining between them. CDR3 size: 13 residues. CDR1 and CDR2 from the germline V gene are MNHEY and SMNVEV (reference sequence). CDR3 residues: CAVTAGTRGEQYF. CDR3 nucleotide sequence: TGTGCCGTTACCGCCGGGACTCGAGGGGAGCAGTACTTC.

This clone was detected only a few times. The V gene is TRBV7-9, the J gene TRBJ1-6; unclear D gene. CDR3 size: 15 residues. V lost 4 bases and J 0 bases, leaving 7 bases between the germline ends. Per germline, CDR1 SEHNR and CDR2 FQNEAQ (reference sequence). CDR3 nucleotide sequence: TGTGCCAGCAGCTCCCGGAGCTCCTATAATTCACCCCTCCACTTT. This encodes CASSSRSSYNSPLHF.

The CDR3 protein is CASSHLDRGTEAFF. In DNA, the CDR3 is TGTGCCAGCAGCCACCTAGACAGGGGCACTGAAGCTTTCTTT. The chain carries TRBV3-1 (or the pseudogene TRBV3-2) and TRBJ1-1, with 8 bases aligning to TRBD1. V dropped 3 bases and J dropped 4; count of bases not matched to a gene: 4. Looked up from germline, CDR1 is LGHDT and CDR2 is YNNKEL (reference sequence). The CDR3 length is 14 residues.

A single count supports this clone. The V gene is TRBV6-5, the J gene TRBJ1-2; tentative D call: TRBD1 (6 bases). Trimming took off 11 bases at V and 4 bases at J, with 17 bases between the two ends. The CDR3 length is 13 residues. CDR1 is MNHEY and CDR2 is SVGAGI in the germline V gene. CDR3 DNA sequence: TGTGCCGGCCGTAACAGGGAAGGCTATGGCTACACCTTC. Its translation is CAGRNREGYGYTF.

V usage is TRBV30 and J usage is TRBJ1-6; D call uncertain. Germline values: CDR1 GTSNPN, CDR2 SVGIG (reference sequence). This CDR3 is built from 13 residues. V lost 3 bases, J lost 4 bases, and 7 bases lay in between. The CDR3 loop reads CAWRPEYNSPLHF. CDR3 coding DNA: TGTGCCTGGAGGCCAGAATATAATTCACCCCTCCACTTT.

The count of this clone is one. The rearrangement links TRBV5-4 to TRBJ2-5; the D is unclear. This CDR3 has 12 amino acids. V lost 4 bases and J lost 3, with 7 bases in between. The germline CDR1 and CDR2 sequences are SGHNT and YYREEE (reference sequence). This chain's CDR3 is CASSPEKETQYF. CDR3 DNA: TGTGCCAGCAGCCCGGAAAAAGAGACCCAGTACTTC.